The 10 T cell receptor beta chains reported below all come from one sample, sequenced in a study of cytomegalovirus exposure and HLA in healthy donors. The protocol was immunoSEQ multiplex PCR, while the TCRdb copy is restricted to in-frame clones and leaves out a portion. The sample carries 50,000 to 65,000 clones, 90% to 97% recorded once. The sample consisted of PBMCs. The origin of the receptors is a woman younger than 30 in good health and CMV-seronegative.

The CDR3 here is CASSPPGGGGSYEQYF. Here the CDR3 DNA reads TGCGCCAGCAGCCCCCCTGGGGGAGGGGGGTCCTACGAGCAGTACTTC. This chain uses TRBV4-1 with TRBJ2-7; D is possibly TRBD2 (7 bases). Trimming shortened V by 4 bases and J by 1 base, and 17 bases separated the two germline ends. Germline assignment: CDR1 MGHRA and CDR2 YSYEKL. This CDR3 comprises 16 residues.

This clone has only one observation. The chain couples TRBV9 to TRBJ1-1; weak D call: TRBD1 (5 bases). V was shortened by 2 bases and J by 3 bases, with 11 bases between the two germline ends. This CDR3 comprises 14 residues. Germline assignment: CDR1 SGDLS and CDR2 YYNGEE. The CDR3 region has the DNA TGTGCCAGCAGCGTGTGGGGCGGGGACACTGAAGCTTTCTTT. Protein: CASSVWGGDTEAFF.

This rearrangement joins TRBV5-4 to TRBJ2-1, with a tentative D call TRBD1 (6 bases). V was shortened by 0 bases and J by 2 bases, with 9 bases between the two germline ends. This CDR3 has 15 residues. CDR1 and CDR2 (germline): SGHNT, YYREEE (reference sequence). The CDR3 DNA sequence: TGTGCCAGCAGCTTGGGGGGACAAGCCTACAATGAGCAGTTCTTC. This gives the protein CASSLGGQAYNEQFF. The entire variable domain, with the rest obtained from reference TRBV5-4 and TRBJ2-1, is as follows: ETGVTQSPTHLIKTRGQQVTLRCSSQSGHNTVSWYQQALGQGPQFIFQYYREEENGRGNFPPRFSGLQFPNYSSELNVNALELDDSALYLCASSLGGQAYNEQFFGPGTRLTVL.

The V call is TRBV19, the J call TRBJ2-2; 7 bases fit TRBD1. The germline V gene has CDR1 LNHDA and CDR2 SQIVND (reference sequence). V dropped 7 bases and J dropped 5; count of bases not matched to a gene: 19. The CDR3 totals 18 residues. Here the CDR3 reads CASTRGGQSGIGTGELFF. In DNA form, the CDR3 reads TGTGCCAGTACCCGTGGGGGACAGTCTGGTATTGGGACCGGGGAGCTGTTTTTT.

J is TRBJ1-1 and V is TRBV7-9; D unresolved. Trimming took 11 bases from V and 1 from J, leaving 17 bases between them. This CDR3 is 14 amino acids long. Per germline, CDR1 SEHNR and CDR2 FQNEAQ (reference sequence). The CDR3, as DNA: TGTGCCGCCAGTGGGAGTCCGGCGAACACTGAAGCTTTCTTT. Protein sequence: CAASGSPANTEAFF.

The V call is TRBV5-4, the J call TRBJ2-7; TRBD2 aligns across 9 bases. CDR1 is SGHNT, CDR2 YYREEE, per germline (reference sequence). With V trimmed by 4 bases and J by 7 bases, 12 bases remained unmatched. The CDR3 runs to 15 residues. Written as DNA, the CDR3 is TGTGCCAGCAGCCCCGGCGGGGGGGGCCGGGGGGAGCAGTACTTC. This sequence encodes CASSPGGGGRGEQYF.

The chain recombines TRBV14 with TRBJ2-4; a possible D gene is TRBD2 (6 bases). The ends were cut back, 4 bases at V and 10 bases at J, with 17 bases in the middle. CDR3 length equals 14 residues. Looked up from germline, CDR1 is SGHDN and CDR2 is FVKESK. The CDR3 DNA reads TGTGCCAGCAGCCCGGTGGGCGGGAAGACTATTCAGTACTTC. Residues: CASSPVGGKTIQYF.

The chain has TRBV27 and TRBJ2-6; D remains ambiguous. Trimming cost V 3 bases and J 0 bases, with 12 bases left between them. Germline CDR1 is MNHEY and CDR2 is SMNVEV (reference sequence). The CDR3 spans 17 residues. The chain's CDR3 is CASSLGSPSSGANVLTF. For the CDR3, the DNA is TGTGCCAGCAGTTTGGGCAGCCCCAGCTCTGGGGCCAACGTCCTGACTTTC. The entire variable domain, with the rest obtained from reference TRBV27 and TRBJ2-6, is as follows: EAQVTQNPRYLITVTGKKLTVTCSQNMNHEYMSWYRQDPGLGLRQIYYSMNVEVTDKGDVPEGYKVSRKEKRNFPLILESPSPNQTSLYFCASSLGSPSSGANVLTFGAGSRLTVL.

The table lists this clone with a count of one. The rearrangement joins TRBV5-6 to TRBJ2-1; 9 nucleotides agree with TRBD2. The junction had 20 bases not matched to a gene; V was cut back by 4 bases and J by 12 bases. The CDR3 runs 17 residues. Germline V gene sequence: CDR1 SGHDT, CDR2 YYEEEE. For the CDR3, the DNA is TGTGCCAGCAGCCCATTAGCGGGAGTGGCCCTAAATGAGCGGCAGTTCTTC. Its translation: CASSPLAGVALNERQFF.

The V and J genes are TRBV28 and TRBJ2-3; 7 nucleotides match TRBD2. Germline trimming cut 7 bases from V and 2 bases from J; bases unmatched to any gene: 9. Germline assignment: CDR1 MDHEN and CDR2 SYDVKM. This CDR3 comprises 15 residues. The CDR3 here is CASTPIAGHTDTQYF. The CDR3 region has the DNA TGTGCCAGCACCCCTATAGCGGGCCACACAGATACGCAGTATTTT.